Reported below is one T cell receptor (beta chain). This sample stems from a study of somatic mutations in cytotoxic T cells in rheumatoid arthritis. At the level of the study: Blood (about 31 ml EDTA) from each patient was taken right after diagnosis, before any treatment. T-cell populations stained with V beta antibodies were in some cases flow-sorted at nearly 100% purity, including V beta1+ cells that were sequenced for TCRB.

Here immunoSEQ multiplex PCR was the method, and the copy in TCRdb shows in-frame clones only, minus some. The repertoire consists of about 2,300 clones, with approximately 84% occurring once and the leading ten covering more than 35%. CDR1 LGHNA and CDR2 YNFKEQ come from the germline V gene. V was clipped by 1 base and J by 0 bases, with 16 bases between them. The CDR3 contains 18 residues. The specimen sequenced was CD8+ T cells sorted from blood. J is TRBJ1-3 and V is TRBV4-2; TRBD1 might be the D (6 bases). This clonotype was sampled from an adult with rheumatoid arthritis. The CDR3 DNA reads as TGTGCCAGCAGCCAAGGGGGGGGCAGTTCCTACTCTGGAAACACCATATATTTT. Its protein product is CASSQGGGSSYSGNTIYF.